These 30 T cell receptor beta chains came from one sample sequenced in a study of CD8 T cells in ankylosing spondylitis. In TCRdb, the 5' RACE reads were re-called with MiXCR into one record per CDR3 protein. Here the sample spans about 160,000 distinct CDR3 sequences, around 16% being singletons. The sequencing sample was made of blood, either unsorted or a sorted T cell fraction (not recorded which). The receptors stem from a male donor with ankylosing spondylitis or in good health (not recorded which).

The V gene is TRBV28, the J gene TRBJ2-1; 15 nucleotides agree with TRBD2. CDR1 MDHEN and CDR2 SYDVKM come from the germline V gene. The CDR3 is 17 residues long. V was pared by 1 base and J by 8 bases, with 6 bases of the junction left unmatched. CDR3 loop: CASSLLLGTSGRHEQFF. CDR3 DNA: TGTGCCAGCAGTTTATTACTCGGGACTAGCGGGAGGCATGAGCAGTTCTTC.

About this clonotype itself: It may be a read error: a sequence one base away is much more abundant. The rearrangement links TRBV7-2 to TRBJ1-1, with TRBD1 matching over 8 bases. The CDR3 covers 16 residues. Germline CDR1 SGHTA, CDR2 FQGNSA. The CDR3 sequence is CANSLRWTGLNTEAFF. CDR3 nucleotide sequence: TGTGCCAACAGCCTTAGATGGACAGGGTTGAACACTGAAGCTTTCTTT.

This clonotype turned up a few times. This rearrangement joins TRBV10-1 to TRBJ2-1, with a weak D call TRBD1 (5 bases). Germline CDR1 reads WNHNN; CDR2 reads SYGVQD (reference sequence). This CDR3 region has 14 residues. Trimming shortened V by 2 bases and J by 6 bases, and 11 bases separated the two germline ends. Written as DNA, the CDR3 is TGCGCCAGCAGTGAGGAACACAGGTCCAATGAGCAGTTCTTC. It encodes CASSEEHRSNEQFF.

This clonotype was seen at least ten times. The chain combines TRBV13 with TRBJ2-1, with TRBD2 identical over 8 bases. After removal of 7 bases from V and 7 bases from J, the junction contained 9 bases not matched to a gene. From germline, CDR1 is PRHDT and CDR2 FYEKMQ (reference sequence). CDR3 length: 14 residues. Here the CDR3 reads CASIPASGRNEQFF. CDR3 nucleotide sequence: TGTGCCAGCATCCCGGCTAGCGGGCGTAATGAGCAGTTCTTC.

J is TRBJ2-3 and V is TRBV6-1; 12 bases agree with TRBD1. The CDR3 is made up of 16 amino acids. CDR1 and CDR2 from the germline V gene are MNHNS and SASEGT. J was trimmed by 4 bases and V by 5 bases; bases with no gene match: 7. The CDR3 DNA sequence: TGTGCCAGCAGTCCCGGGACAGGGGGCTTTGCAGATACGCAGTATTTT. It yields the protein CASSPGTGGFADTQYF.

The table lists this clonotype with a few counts. V usage is TRBV6-6 and J usage is TRBJ2-1; 7 positions match TRBD1. J gave up 3 bases and V 5 bases, and 13 bases lay outside the gene matches. Germline V lookup: CDR1 MNHNY, CDR2 SVGAGI (reference sequence). The CDR3 is 17 amino acids. The CDR3 DNA reads TGTGCCAGCAGTCCCCTACAGGGGTCTGTCTACTACAATGAGCAGTTCTTC. Protein product: CASSPLQGSVYYNEQFF.

This clonotype showed up just a few times. This sequence may be a read error, since a much larger clone differs from it by one base. The genes are TRBV5-1 and TRBJ2-1; D unclear. The CDR3 has 13 amino acids. Trimming took off 7 bases at V and 0 bases at J, with 8 bases between the two ends. Germline CDR1 SGHRS, CDR2 YFSETQ. The CDR3 region is CASGASSYNEQFF. The CDR3 nucleotides are TGCGCCAGCGGAGCGAGCTCCTACAATGAGCAGTTCTTC.

The sample holds many counts of this clonotype. CDR3 region: CSARQGGRGSTEAFF. In nucleotides, the CDR3 is TGCAGTGCTAGACAAGGGGGCCGTGGGAGCACTGAAGCTTTCTTT. The chain uses TRBV20-1 and TRBJ1-1; 7 nucleotides agree with TRBD1. The V gene's germline CDR1 is DFQATT and CDR2 SNEGSKA (reference sequence). This CDR3 spans 15 amino acids. V shed 2 bases, J shed 4 bases, and the junction held 10 bases outside the gene matches.

This clonotype has at least ten counts. V usage is TRBV3-1 and J usage is TRBJ1-1, with 7 bases matching TRBD1. J lost 5 bases, V lost 5 bases, and 8 bases had no gene match. This CDR3 comprises 14 residues. Germline lookup yields CDR1 LGHDT and CDR2 YNNKEL (reference sequence). As DNA, the CDR3 is TGTGCCAGCAGCTTTACAGGGGAGGAGACTGAAGCTTTCTTT. Translation: CASSFTGEETEAFF.

The V call is TRBV5-1, the J call TRBJ2-2; 7 positions match TRBD1. The CDR3 is made up of 16 amino acids. The V gene's germline CDR1 is SGHRS and CDR2 YFSETQ. V trimming: 6 bases; J trimming: 0 bases; junction bases outside the gene matches: 8. CDR3 sequence: CASNRQTGSNTGELFF. The CDR3 nucleotides read TGCGCCAGCAACCGGCAGACAGGGTCGAACACCGGGGAGCTGTTTTTT.

This clonotype was detected only a few times. The V call is TRBV20-1, the J call TRBJ2-2; TRBD1 matches 8 bases. The CDR3 has 14 residues. The V gene's germline CDR1 is DFQATT and CDR2 SNEGSKA (reference sequence). V lost 5 bases to trimming and J lost 3 bases; unmatched junction nucleotides: 5. The CDR3 sequence is CSARGQGDTGELFF. In DNA form, the CDR3 reads TGCAGTGCTCGCGGACAGGGAGACACCGGGGAGCTGTTTTTT.

This clonotype was seen many times. The chain combines TRBV6-1 with TRBJ2-7, with D unclear. Germline V gives CDR1 MNHNS, CDR2 SASEGT. This CDR3 has 12 residues. The V end was cut by 6 bases, the J end by 8 bases, with 14 bases between. The CDR3 nucleotides are TGTGCCAGCAGCCTGGGAAATTTCCAGCAGTACTTC. Translating gives CASSLGNFQQYF.

The chain employs TRBV19 and TRBJ2-7, with D maybe TRBD1 (6 bases). The CDR3 spans 15 residues. Germline V gives CDR1 LNHDA, CDR2 SQIVND (reference sequence). Trimming took 3 bases from V and 5 from J, leaving 17 bases between them. For the CDR3, the DNA is TGTGCCAGTAGTATTGGGACAACAGGGCTCAACGAGCAGTACTTC. It specifies CASSIGTTGLNEQYF.

The rearrangement links TRBV5-1 to TRBJ2-6; D is uncertain. The CDR3 has 17 residues. V was cut by 0 bases and J by 0 bases, with 10 bases left in between. CDR1 is SGHRS and CDR2 is YFSETQ in the germline V gene. This CDR3 reads CASSLDNLGSGANVLTF. In DNA form, the CDR3 reads TGCGCCAGCAGCTTGGACAATCTCGGCTCTGGGGCCAACGTCCTGACTTTC.

Concerning this clonotype itself: Given a much more abundant clone one base away, this may be a read error. The chain uses TRBV7-9 and TRBJ2-3, with D hard to call. The CDR3 has 12 residues. The germline V gene has CDR1 SEHNR and CDR2 FQNEAQ (reference sequence). The CDR3 loop is CASSYSGDAQYF. The CDR3 DNA is TGTGCCAGCAGTTACTCAGGAGATGCGCAGTATTTT.

Worth noting for this clonotype: The junction shows a germline mismatch at one end, possibly a read error. V and J are TRBV7-2 and TRBJ2-4, with unresolved D. The germline gives CDR1 SGHTA, CDR2 FQGNSA. The length of the CDR3 is 12 residues. The CDR3 nucleotides are TGTGCCAGTAGCTTAGCACTAAACATTCAGTACTTC. Protein sequence: CASSLALNIQYF.

A few counts support this clonotype. The chain links TRBV5-1 to TRBJ2-5; 7 bases fit TRBD2. The CDR3 has 15 residues. CDR1 and CDR2 from the germline V gene are SGHRS and YFSETQ. V was clipped by 3 bases and J by 2 bases; unmatched bases: 7. This CDR3 reads CASSSLAEPQETQYF. CDR3 DNA sequence: TGCGCCAGCAGCTCGCTAGCGGAGCCTCAAGAGACCCAGTACTTC.

This clonotype was picked up many times. The chain has TRBV5-1 and TRBJ2-2; TRBD2 is a possible D gene (6 bases). The CDR3 spans 15 residues. CDR1 SGHRS and CDR2 YFSETQ come from the germline V gene. V lost 1 base and J 4 bases, leaving 11 bases between the germline ends. The DNA of the CDR3 is TGCGCCAGCAGCTTGAGTAGCGGCCCCACCGGGGAGCTGTTTTTT. This sequence encodes CASSLSSGPTGELFF. Complete variable domain (other parts from reference TRBV5-1 and TRBJ2-2): KAGVTQTPRYLIKTRGQQVTLSCSPISGHRSVSWYQQTPGQGLQFLFEYFSETQRNKGNFPGRFSGRQFSNSRSEMNVSTLELGDSALYLCASSLSSGPTGELFFGEGSRLTVL.

This sequence joins TRBV4-1 and TRBJ2-2; 12 bases are shared with TRBD2. Germline loops: CDR1 MGHRA, CDR2 YSYEKL. V lost 4 bases and J lost 5; bases outside the gene matches: 2. This CDR3 has 15 amino acids. The CDR3 nucleotides read TGCGCCAGCAGCCCTAGCGGGAGGGGTACCGGGGAGCTGTTTTTT. It codes for CASSPSGRGTGELFF.

This clonotype was counted ten times or more. CDR3: CSEAGTTDTQYF. CDR3 coding DNA: TGCAGTGAGGCGGGGACTACAGATACGCAGTATTTT. The rearrangement joins TRBV20-1 to TRBJ2-3, with D possibly TRBD2 on 6 matching bases. The CDR3 is 12 residues long. CDR1 is DFQATT and CDR2 is SNEGSKA in the germline V gene (reference sequence). V lost 7 bases, J lost 3 bases, and 11 bases lay in between.

V gene TRBV5-1 combines with J gene TRBJ2-7, with 8 bases matching TRBD2. V was clipped by 0 bases and J by 8 bases; unmatched bases: 7. Germline CDR1 is SGHRS and CDR2 is YFSETQ. CDR3 length equals 14 residues. Here the CDR3 reads CASSLAAAGVKQYF. The CDR3 DNA follows: TGCGCCAGCAGCTTGGCGGCAGCGGGAGTTAAGCAGTACTTC.

This clonotype was detected only a few times. V usage is TRBV6-5 and J usage is TRBJ2-7, with 11 positions matching TRBD2. Germline V gene data show CDR1 as MNHEY and CDR2 as SVGAGI. This CDR3 region has 17 residues. V lost 2 bases and J lost 0; bases outside the gene matches: 6. CDR3 bases: TGTGCCAGCAGTTACGCCGGGACTAGCGGAAACTCCTACGAGCAGTACTTC. It is translated as CASSYAGTSGNSYEQYF.

CDR3 sequence (DNA): TGTGCCAGCAGCTTTAGTGGGTCTAGCACAGATACGCAGTATTTT. Amino acid sequence: CASSFSGSSTDTQYF. The rearrangement uses TRBV13 and TRBJ2-3, with D hard to call. Trimming took 3 bases from V and 0 from J, leaving 10 bases between them. The CDR3 is 15 amino acids. Germline CDR1 and CDR2: PRHDT and FYEKMQ (reference sequence).

This clonotype was counted a few times. The V call is TRBV29-1, the J call TRBJ1-5; D is perhaps TRBD1 (5 bases). The V gene lost 6 bases and the J gene lost 6 bases, with 15 bases spanning the gap. Germline CDR1 is SQVTM and CDR2 is ANQGSEA. CDR3 length: 13 amino acids. The CDR3, as DNA: TGCAGCGTCCGTGCAGGGAACAGTCAGCCCCAGCATTTT. The encoded protein is CSVRAGNSQPQHF.

The rearrangement joins TRBV28 to TRBJ1-5; no definite D call. CDR3 length equals 10 residues. Trimming cost V 3 bases and J 8 bases, with 2 bases left between them. Looked up from germline, CDR1 is MDHEN and CDR2 is SYDVKM. The CDR3 loop reads CASSLEPQHF. For the CDR3, the DNA is TGTGCCAGCAGTTTGGAGCCCCAGCATTTT.

The sample holds many counts of this clonotype. The rearrangement joins TRBV18 to TRBJ1-1; the D gene is possibly TRBD1 (6 bases). There are 14 residues in the CDR3. Germline CDR1 reads KGHSH; CDR2 reads LQKENI. V was trimmed by 0 bases and J by 3 bases, leaving 8 bases between them. This CDR3 reads CASSPPSGDTEAFF. In nucleotides, the CDR3 is TGTGCCAGCTCACCACCGTCAGGGGACACTGAAGCTTTCTTT.

This clonotype occurred a few times. The chain combines TRBV24-1 with TRBJ2-1; 7 bases agree with TRBD1. V trimming: 0 bases; J trimming: 5 bases; junction bases outside the gene matches: 3. Germline loops: CDR1 KGHDR, CDR2 SFDVKD. This CDR3 has 15 residues. CDR3 sequence reads: CATSDLLGTDNEQFF. CDR3 DNA: TGTGCCACCAGTGATTTGCTGGGGACAGACAATGAGCAGTTCTTC.

The chain uses TRBV29-1 and TRBJ1-1; the match to TRBD1 covers 7 bases. Looked up from germline, CDR1 is SQVTM and CDR2 is ANQGSEA. The V and J ends lost 1 base and 3 bases, in that order; junction bases with no gene match: 5. This CDR3 contains 14 residues. The CDR3 is CSVEVSGGYTEAFF. Written as DNA, the CDR3 is TGCAGCGTTGAAGTTTCAGGGGGTTACACTGAAGCTTTCTTT.

This clonotype occurred a few times. The rearrangement links TRBV11-3 to TRBJ2-4, with D unresolved. This CDR3 has 14 residues. The germline gives CDR1 SGHNT, CDR2 YENEEA. The V end lost 1 base, the J end lost 3 bases, and 7 bases lay between the germline ends. The CDR3 is CASSLVGLKNIQYF. DNA for the CDR3: TGTGCCAGCAGCTTAGTTGGGCTCAAAAACATTCAGTACTTC.

The rearrangement uses TRBV10-1 and TRBJ1-1; the match to TRBD1 covers 7 bases. CDR3 length equals 17 residues. Losses at the gene ends were 3 bases for V and 5 bases for J; bases not matched to a gene: 15. CDR1 is WNHNN and CDR2 is SYGVQD in the germline V gene (reference sequence). CDR3 sequence: CASSDRTRGSRTTEAFF. In nucleotides, the CDR3 is TGCGCCAGCAGTGATCGGACCAGGGGGTCCAGGACGACTGAAGCTTTCTTT.